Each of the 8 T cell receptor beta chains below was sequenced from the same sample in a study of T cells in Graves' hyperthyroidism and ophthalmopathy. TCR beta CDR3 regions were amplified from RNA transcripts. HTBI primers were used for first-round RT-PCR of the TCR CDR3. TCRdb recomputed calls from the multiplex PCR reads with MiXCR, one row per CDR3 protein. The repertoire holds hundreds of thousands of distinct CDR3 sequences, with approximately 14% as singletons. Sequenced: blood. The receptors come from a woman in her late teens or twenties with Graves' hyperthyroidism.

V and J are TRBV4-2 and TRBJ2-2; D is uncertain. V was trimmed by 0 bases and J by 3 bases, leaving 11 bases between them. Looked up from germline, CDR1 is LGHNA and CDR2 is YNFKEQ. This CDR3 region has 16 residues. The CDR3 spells CASSQERSTDTGELFF. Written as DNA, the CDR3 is TGTGCCAGCAGCCAAGAGCGGTCGACGGACACCGGGGAGCTGTTTTTT.

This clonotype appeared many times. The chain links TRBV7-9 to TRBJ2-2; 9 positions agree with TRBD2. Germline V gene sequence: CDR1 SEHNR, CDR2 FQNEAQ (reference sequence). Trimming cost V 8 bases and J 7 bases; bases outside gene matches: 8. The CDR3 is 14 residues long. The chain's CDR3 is CASSPQREVGELFF. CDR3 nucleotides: TGTGCCAGCTCCCCCCAGCGGGAGGTCGGGGAGCTGTTTTTT.

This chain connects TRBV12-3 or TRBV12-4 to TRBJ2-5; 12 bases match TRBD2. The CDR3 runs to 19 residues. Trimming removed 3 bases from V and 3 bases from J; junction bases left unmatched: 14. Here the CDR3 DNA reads TGTGCCAGCAGTTTCTTGGGACTAGCGGGCCACAGCAAGAAAGAGACCCAGTACTTC. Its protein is CASSFLGLAGHSKKETQYF.

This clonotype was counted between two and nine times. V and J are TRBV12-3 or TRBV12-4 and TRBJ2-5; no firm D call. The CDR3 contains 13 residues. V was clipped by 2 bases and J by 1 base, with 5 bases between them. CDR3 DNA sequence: TGTGCCAGCAGTTTAACACCCCAAGAGACCCAGTACTTC. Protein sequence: CASSLTPQETQYF.

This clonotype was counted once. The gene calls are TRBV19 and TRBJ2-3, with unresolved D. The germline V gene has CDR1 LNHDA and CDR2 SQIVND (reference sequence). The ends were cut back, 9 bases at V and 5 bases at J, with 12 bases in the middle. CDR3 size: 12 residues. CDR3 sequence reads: CASGSLRDTQYF. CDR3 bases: TGTGCCAGCGGTAGTTTGAGAGATACGCAGTATTTT.

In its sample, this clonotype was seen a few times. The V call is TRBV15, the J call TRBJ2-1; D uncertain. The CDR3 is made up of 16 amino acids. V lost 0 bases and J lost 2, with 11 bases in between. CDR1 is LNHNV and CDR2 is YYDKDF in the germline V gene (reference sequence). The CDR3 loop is CATSRDLLPPYNEQFF. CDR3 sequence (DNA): TGTGCCACCAGCAGAGATCTTCTCCCTCCCTACAATGAGCAGTTCTTC.

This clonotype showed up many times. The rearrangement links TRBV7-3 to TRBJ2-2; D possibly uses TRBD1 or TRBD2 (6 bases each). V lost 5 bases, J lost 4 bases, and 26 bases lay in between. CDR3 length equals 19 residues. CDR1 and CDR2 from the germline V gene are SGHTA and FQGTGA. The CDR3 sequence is CASSPEEGGIFSGTGELFF. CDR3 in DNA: TGTGCCAGCAGCCCGGAGGAGGGGGGAATTTTCTCGGGCACCGGGGAGCTGTTTTTT. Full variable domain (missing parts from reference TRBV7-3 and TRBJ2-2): GAGVSQTPSNKVTEKGKYVELRCDPISGHTALYWYRQSLGQGPEFLIYFQGTGAADDSGLPNDRFFAVRPEGSVSTLKIQRTERGDSAVYLCASSPEEGGIFSGTGELFFGEGSRLTVL.

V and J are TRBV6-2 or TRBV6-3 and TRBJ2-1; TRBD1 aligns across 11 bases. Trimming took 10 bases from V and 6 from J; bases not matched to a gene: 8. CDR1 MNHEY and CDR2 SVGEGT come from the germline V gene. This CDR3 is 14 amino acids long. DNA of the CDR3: TGTGCCACAGCGCGGGACAGGGGGACCAATGAGCAGTTCTTC. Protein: CATARDRGTNEQFF.